A selection of T cell receptor beta chains follows, all from one sample in a study of OX40 agonist ivuxolimab in advanced cancers. Sequencing was performed with immunoSEQ multiplex PCR; in TCRdb, only in-frame clones are kept and a portion is missing. The sample includes more than 100,000 clones, 80% to 90% seen only once; the top ten take 0.55% to 0.7%. The sequences come from CD4+ or CD8+ T cells sorted from blood, collected in a trial of the OX40 agonist ivuxolimab. All receptors derive from an adult with an advanced solid tumor such as melanoma, head and neck, liver or kidney cancer. Each CDR3 is given with its conserved first and last residue. The size of a clone is reported for some rows only, either as once, few or many, or as a class for expanded clones.

V gene: TRBV7-2
clone size: .
CDR3 protein: CASSFGLAEETQYF

V gene: TRBV7-9
clone size: .
CDR3 protein: CASRTRQPLNYEQYF

V gene: TRBV7-9
clone size: .
CDR3 protein: CASRFGNEKLFF

V gene: TRBV28
clone size: .
CDR3 protein: CASSSGTSATNEKLFF

V gene: TRBV5-1
clone size: few
CDR3 protein: CASSLSLGDRSPLHF

V gene: TRBV9
clone size: few
CDR3 protein: CASSADRVRGQETQYF

V gene: TRBV7-8
clone size: .
CDR3 protein: CASSLGRTSAPEQYF

V gene: TRBV7-9
clone size: .
CDR3 protein: CASSRQETQYF

V gene: TRBV29-1
clone size: .
CDR3 protein: CSVAPTTGGADTGELFF

V gene: TRBV2
clone size: .
CDR3 protein: CASSGINYGYTF

V gene: TRBV6-1
clone size: .
CDR3 protein: CASSANRRETQYF

V gene: TRBV7-2
clone size: few
CDR3 protein: CASSLNREDYGYTF

V gene: TRBV9
clone size: .
CDR3 protein: CASSVEPTNSPLHF

V gene: TRBV7-2
clone size: .
CDR3 protein: CASSIAGGGTGYTF

V gene: TRBV30
clone size: .
CDR3 protein: CAWTTGGNTIYF

V gene: TRBV2
clone size: .
CDR3 protein: CASSAGENTEAFF

V gene: TRBV28
clone size: .
CDR3 protein: CASRQGLEDTQYF

V gene: TRBV9
clone size: .
CDR3 protein: CASSVVASGGLTDTQYF

V gene: TRBV5-4
clone size: .
CDR3 protein: CASSGTPGGYTF

V gene: TRBV6-5
clone size: .
CDR3 protein: CASSYSRDAYNSPLHF

V gene: TRBV30
clone size: .
CDR3 protein: CAWSPLRETQYF

V gene: TRBV28
clone size: .
CDR3 protein: CASSLGGTGGNNSPLHF

V gene: TRBV4-3
clone size: .
CDR3 protein: CASSLQVGGTEAFF

V gene: TRBV10-3
clone size: .
CDR3 protein: CATSTGGNEQFF

V gene: TRBV6-6
clone size: .
CDR3 protein: CASSPRGREEKLFF

V gene: TRBV4-1
clone size: .
CDR3 protein: CASSQLLRTGRRAGELFF

V gene: TRBV7-2
clone size: .
CDR3 protein: CASSLTAQGYEQYF

V gene: TRBV28
clone size: .
CDR3 protein: CASNPVPYLYEQYF

V gene: TRBV4-3
clone size: .
CDR3 protein: CASSQDIQGAKETQYF

V gene: TRBV30
clone size: .
CDR3 protein: CAWSRGYSGANVLTF

V gene: TRBV28
clone size: .
CDR3 protein: CASSQPRTDRYEQYF

V gene: TRBV9
clone size: .
CDR3 protein: CASSVGTVSGNTIYF

V gene: TRBV23-1
clone size: .
CDR3 protein: CASSQSMARSIQYF

V gene: TRBV19
clone size: .
CDR3 protein: CASSITSSGANVLTF

V gene: TRBV11-3
clone size: medium-sized
CDR3 protein: CASSLERGREQFF

V gene: TRBV6-1
clone size: .
CDR3 protein: CASSVGTGVRSYEQYF

V gene: TRBV19
clone size: .
CDR3 protein: CASSPTPTAYGYTF

V gene: TRBV25-1
clone size: .
CDR3 protein: CASSDLSVGQETQYF

V gene: TRBV7-9
clone size: .
CDR3 protein: CASSLMGITETQYF

V gene: TRBV6-6
clone size: few
CDR3 protein: CASSPPSYNSPLHF

V gene: TRBV10-3
clone size: .
CDR3 protein: CAISGRVNEKLFF

V gene: TRBV7-3
clone size: .
CDR3 protein: CASSPDRASNIQYF

V gene: TRBV18
clone size: .
CDR3 protein: CASSPPGVGTEAFF

V gene: TRBV4-3
clone size: .
CDR3 protein: CASSQGGSYEQYF

V gene: TRBV11-2
clone size: .
CDR3 protein: CASSLAARGPDTQYF

V gene: TRBV5-1
clone size: once
CDR3 protein: CASSLVAGGRAETQYF

V gene: TRBV5-6
clone size: .
CDR3 protein: CASSLVGLTDWSGNTIYF

V gene: TRBV28
clone size: .
CDR3 protein: CASSSGQGRYGYTF

V gene: TRBV11-3
clone size: .
CDR3 protein: CASSLRTGTEQFF

V gene: TRBV7-2
clone size: .
CDR3 protein: CASSAPPGGTAFF

V gene: TRBV28
clone size: .
CDR3 protein: CASTEDRLYGYTF

V gene: TRBV6-6
clone size: .
CDR3 protein: CASFPGGVIVETQYF

V gene: TRBV7-9
clone size: .
CDR3 protein: CASSLDRDTEAFF

V gene: TRBV28
clone size: .
CDR3 protein: CASSPTGPYNEQFF

V gene: TRBV7-8
clone size: once
CDR3 protein: CASSPEIETPKLFF